This TCR beta chain was identified during a study of T cells in Graves' hyperthyroidism and ophthalmopathy (dated by TCRdb to 2018 to 2020). For the study in its entirety: Peripheral blood was sampled at the time of initial diagnosis, prior to any treatment. A discovery cohort of 95 to 100 patients, about 44 with Graves' ophthalmopathy and over 55 with stable Graves' hyperthyroidism, was used to find distinguishing TCR V-J signatures. Whether ophthalmopathy could be predicted prospectively was tested in an independent validation cohort made up of under 20 hyperthyroidism patients plus 17 patients who later progressed to ophthalmopathy. For training and testing, the 100 or so patients in the discovery cohort were randomly divided in a 7:3 ratio. The study also compared thyroid tissue and blood T-cell repertoires from about 6 Graves' hyperthyroidism patients. After blood sampling, hyperthyroidism patients were treated with methimazole at a starting dose of 30 mg daily, and ophthalmopathy patients were treated with high-dose intravenous methylprednisolone. The paper describes TCR Vbeta CDR3 sequencing of roughly 130 peripheral blood samples, made up of some 40 ophthalmopathy patients, over 70 hyperthyroidism patients and 17 progressor patients.

Concerning this clonotype: Its specific antigen is unknown. Base qualities are not at hand, and no much larger clone is one base apart.

General findings and caveats noted by the study authors: In validation, progression to ophthalmopathy was predicted by the model with about 70% sensitivity and just over 72% specificity, a median of roughly 6 months before onset. Most expanded thyroid clonotypes (frequency above 0.001) were also detected in blood, a finding suggesting that blood repertoires may reflect thyroid immune responses. A 13 V-J signature model separated ophthalmopathy from stable hyperthyroidism, with around 88% sensitivity and 81% to 83% specificity in cross-validation and 80%/75% in testing. Sample size was not statistically predetermined, and blinding of investigators to group allocation was not performed.

Taken from cysteine to phenylalanine, the CDR3 has 13 residues. CDR3 DNA is the only sequence kept; it has 39 bases, read in frame from the first base. The germline V gene (reference sequence) gives CDR1 as DFQATT and CDR2 as SNEGSKA. The germline ends are 15 bases apart after V is trimmed by 5 bases and J by 5 bases. The TCR beta CDR3 regions were amplified from the RNA transcripts. A first-round RT-PCR of the TCR CDR3 used the HTBI primer set with the Qiagen OneStep RT-PCR kit. Libraries were constructed in a second round of multiplex PCR, after which size selection and purification were performed. Paired-end sequencing of the libraries was performed with 100 bp reads on an Illumina HiSeq2000. In the authors' own workflow: SOAPnuke was used to process the raw data, with reads discarded if the reads contained adapters or uncalled bases, had a mean Phred below 15, or lacked an exact constant-primer or identifier match. COPE v1.2.5 was used to merge the high-quality paired reads, and each unique nucleotide sequence was defined as a clonotype. Clonotypes were aligned to IMGT TRBV, TRBD and TRBJ reference segments using MiTCR v1.1. The analysis was restricted to V-J combinations with a frequency above 0.0001, which together covered roughly 99% of the repertoires. The TCS score was defined as F50 (clonal expansion) divided by E x V (chaos), with BLOSUM62-based TCRdist calculated between CDR3 peptides within each V-J. Welch's t-statistics and random forest reduced 514 V-J features to about 13, which were used in a naive Bayes classifier (R e1071). TCRdb ran its own pipeline on the public reads, namely fastp trimming at Q25 and MiXCR clone calling, and kept in-frame beta chains. Merged by CDR3 protein, the rows form single entries marked with the most common genes and DNA. The V and J calls and clone size are TCRdb's, not the authors'. The sample records approximately 430,000 distinct CDR3 sequences, approximately 14% of which are singletons. The ten largest make up over 7.5% of the sample.

Graves' hyperthyroidism was defined as stable when no progression to ophthalmopathy occurred over 18 months of follow-up. Hyperthyroidism patients were newly diagnosed, with disease duration under 2 months, and aged 18 to 65 years. The study excluded patients with uncontrolled infections, other autoimmune diseases, pregnancy or lactation. Diagnoses relied on clinical symptoms, serum thyroxine and TRAb, thyroid ultrasound and orbital computed tomography. PBMCs were isolated from approximately 10 ml of fresh peripheral blood by Ficoll-Paque density gradient centrifugation. Total RNA was extracted using Trizol reagent, and RNA quality was assessed on an Agilent 2100 Bioanalyzer.

Sequenced input: blood. Recombination linked TRBV20-1 to TRBJ2-5; a weak D assignment points to TRBD1 (6 bases agree). This clonotype was obtained from a woman younger than 30 with Graves' hyperthyroidism. The DNA sequence reads TGCAGTGCTCCGCAGGGGTTGATGGAGACCCAGTACTTC. Translation gives CSAPQGLMETQYF.